The next 6 T cell receptor beta chains were all read from a single sample in a study of CD8 T cells in Susac syndrome. Random hexamers served to reverse transcribe roughly 0.45 to 1 ug RNA. MiXCR, applied by TCRdb to the immunoSEQ multiplex PCR reads, yields one record per CDR3 protein. The profile shows about 80,000 distinct CDR3 sequences, 90% to 95% of them singletons. The sample taken for sequencing was CD8+ T cells from PBMCs. These receptor sequences come from a human donor in good health.

The V call is TRBV13, the J call TRBJ2-2; no definite D call. The CDR3 length is 15 residues. Germline V gene sequence: CDR1 PRHDT, CDR2 FYEKMQ (reference sequence). V was trimmed by 5 bases and J by 1 base, leaving 11 bases between them. The CDR3 DNA follows: TGTGCCAGCAGCCTACCCACACGGAACACCGGGGAGCTGTTTTTT. It codes for CASSLPTRNTGELFF.

The chain links TRBV9 to TRBJ1-1, with D maybe TRBD1 (5 bases). Germline CDR1 is SGDLS and CDR2 is YYNGEE. V dropped 3 bases and J dropped 1 base, with 10 bases sitting between them. The CDR3 runs to 14 residues. CDR3 in amino acids: CASSAPGGNTEAFF. DNA for the CDR3: TGTGCCAGCAGCGCCCCCGGGGGGAACACTGAAGCTTTCTTT.

V and J are TRBV27 and TRBJ2-5; D gene unclear. The V gene's germline CDR1 is MNHEY and CDR2 SMNVEV (reference sequence). This CDR3 contains 13 residues. V was pared by 4 bases and J by 2 bases, with 8 bases between. This chain's CDR3 is CASSSPPQETQYF. Written as DNA, the CDR3 is TGTGCCAGCAGTTCCCCTCCTCAAGAGACCCAGTACTTC.

The CDR3 bases are TGTGCCAGCATGGGGGCTAGCGGAAGCACAGATACGCAGTATTTT. It is translated as CASMGASGSTDTQYF. V gene TRBV27 combines with J gene TRBJ2-3; tentatively, D is TRBD2 (7 bases). The CDR3 is 15 residues long. The ends were cut back, 7 bases at V and 0 bases at J, with 14 bases in the middle. In germline, CDR1 is MNHEY, CDR2 SMNVEV (reference sequence).

This clonotype was seen just once. This chain connects TRBV27 to TRBJ1-2; D is perhaps TRBD1 (6 bases). This CDR3 contains 13 residues. V was trimmed by 4 bases and J by 8 bases, leaving 14 bases between them. The germline V gene has CDR1 MNHEY and CDR2 SMNVEV (reference sequence). This CDR3 is CASSSGTFVGYTF. CDR3 DNA: TGTGCCAGCAGTTCCGGGACATTCGTCGGCTACACCTTC.

This sequence joins TRBV20-1 and TRBJ2-2; tentative D call: TRBD1 (6 bases). Germline values: CDR1 DFQATT, CDR2 SNEGSKA (reference sequence). With 4 bases removed from V and 0 bases from J, the gap between germline ends came to 12 bases. The CDR3 is 15 residues long. The CDR3 here is CSAIPTGTNTGELFF. CDR3 nucleotides: TGCAGTGCTATTCCGACAGGAACGAACACCGGGGAGCTGTTTTTT.